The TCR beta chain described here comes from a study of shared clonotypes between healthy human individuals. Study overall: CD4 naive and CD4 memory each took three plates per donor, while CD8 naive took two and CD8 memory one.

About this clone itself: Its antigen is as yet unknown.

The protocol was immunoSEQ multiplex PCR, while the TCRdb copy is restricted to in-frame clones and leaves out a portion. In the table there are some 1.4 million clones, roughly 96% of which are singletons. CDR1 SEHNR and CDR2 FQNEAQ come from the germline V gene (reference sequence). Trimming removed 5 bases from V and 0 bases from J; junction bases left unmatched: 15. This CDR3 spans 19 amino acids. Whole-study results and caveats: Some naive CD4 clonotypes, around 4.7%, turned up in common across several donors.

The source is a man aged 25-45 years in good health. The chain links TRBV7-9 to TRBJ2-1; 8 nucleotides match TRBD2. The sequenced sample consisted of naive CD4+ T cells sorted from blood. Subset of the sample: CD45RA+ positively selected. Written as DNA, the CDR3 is TGTGCCAGCAGCCCCGGGATAGCGGGGTCCCTAAGCTCCTACAATGAGCAGTTCTTC. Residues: CASSPGIAGSLSSYNEQFF.